This record concerns one TCR beta chain sequence. The target antigen is unknown. The primer mix had 60 Vbeta and 13 Jbeta primers. Assay used: immunoSEQ multiplex PCR; TCRdb lists only in-frame clones, some missing. The sample shows roughly 140,000 clones, 72% of them seen only once. The sample is drawn from a study of cytomegalovirus exposure and HLA in healthy donors. Across the whole study: Previous work identified roughly 110 million unique TCR beta sequences from about 179 million T cells. General study points: Some public TCRs appeared in many individuals, while most sequences were rare. Fewer N-insertions than the roughly 600-donor mean were reportedly shown by an Asian-associated ancestry cluster in a later analysis.

Germline values: CDR1 LGHNA, CDR2 YNFKEQ. This CDR3 is built from 19 residues. Trimming cost V 1 base and J 4 bases; bases outside gene matches: 14. The receptor was isolated from a man aged 40-50 years in good health and CMV-seronegative. Sequencing used PBMCs. The chain combines TRBV4-2 with TRBJ2-3, with 10 bases matching TRBD2. The CDR3 sequence is CASSQVGQRGGYSADTQYF. The CDR3, as DNA: TGTGCCAGCAGCCAAGTCGGTCAGCGGGGGGGATATAGTGCAGATACGCAGTATTTT.